A single TCR beta chain is shown here with its context. Its antigen is unknown. The same CDR3 can be traced to other DNA sequences in this sample. The CDR3 loop spans 13 amino acids. Germline V gene data show CDR1 as MNHEY and CDR2 as SVGAGI. Trimming removed 3 bases at V and 2 bases at J, with 8 bases between. For every subset, genomic DNA was evenly distributed across several immunoSEQ plates. Replicate PCRs run on sorted subsets employed around 200 ng DNA, around 31,000 T cell genomes. Assay: immunoSEQ multiplex PCR; the TCRdb copy retains only in-frame clones and omits some. The table lists around 560,000 clones, approximately 95% of them singletons. The sample belongs to a study of shared clonotypes between healthy human individuals. Study-level points and caveats: The represented genetic and exposure-history diversity was limited by the small number of donors. On the whole, naive subsets had larger estimated richness than memory subsets had.

CD45RO-negative, CCR7-positively selected cells formed the naive CD8 fraction, excluding terminally differentiated effector memory CD45RA+ cells. This chain joins TRBV6-5 and TRBJ2-7, with a weak D call TRBD1 (6 bases). The specimen was naive CD8+ T cells sorted from blood. The receptor was derived from a woman in her twenties or thirties in good health. The CDR3 DNA reads TGTGCCAGCAGTTATAGGACAGCCTACGAGCAGTACTTC. This gives the protein CASSYRTAYEQYF.